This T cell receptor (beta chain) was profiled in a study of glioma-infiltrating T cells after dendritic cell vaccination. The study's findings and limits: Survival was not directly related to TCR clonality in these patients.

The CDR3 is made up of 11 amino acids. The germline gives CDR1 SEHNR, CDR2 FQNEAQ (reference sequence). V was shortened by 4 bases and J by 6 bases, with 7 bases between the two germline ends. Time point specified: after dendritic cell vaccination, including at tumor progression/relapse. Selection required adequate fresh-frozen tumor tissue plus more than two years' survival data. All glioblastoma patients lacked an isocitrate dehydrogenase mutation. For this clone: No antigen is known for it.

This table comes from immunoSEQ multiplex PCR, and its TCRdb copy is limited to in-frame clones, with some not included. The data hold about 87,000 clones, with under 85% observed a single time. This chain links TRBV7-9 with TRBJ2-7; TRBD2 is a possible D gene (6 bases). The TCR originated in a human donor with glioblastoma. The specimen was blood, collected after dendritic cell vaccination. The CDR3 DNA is TGTGCCAGCAGCTCGGGACTCGAGCAGTACTTC. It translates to CASSSGLEQYF.